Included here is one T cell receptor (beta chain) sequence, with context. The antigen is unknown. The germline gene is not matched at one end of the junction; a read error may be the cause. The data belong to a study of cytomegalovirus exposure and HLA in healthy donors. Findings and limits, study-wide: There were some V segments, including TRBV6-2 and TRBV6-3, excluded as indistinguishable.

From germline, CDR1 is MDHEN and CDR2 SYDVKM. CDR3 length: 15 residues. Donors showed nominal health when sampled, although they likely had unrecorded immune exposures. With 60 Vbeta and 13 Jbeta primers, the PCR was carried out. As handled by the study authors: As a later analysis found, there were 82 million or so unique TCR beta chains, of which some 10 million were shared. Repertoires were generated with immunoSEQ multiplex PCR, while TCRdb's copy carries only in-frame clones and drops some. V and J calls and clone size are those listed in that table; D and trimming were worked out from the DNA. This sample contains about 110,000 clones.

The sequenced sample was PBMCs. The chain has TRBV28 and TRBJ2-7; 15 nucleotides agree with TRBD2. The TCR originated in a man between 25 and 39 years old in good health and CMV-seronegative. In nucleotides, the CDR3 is TGTGCCAGCAGTCCGGGGACTAGCGGGGGGCCGATTATAGGCTTC. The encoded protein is CASSPGTSGGPIIGF.